This TCR beta chain is from a study of shared clonotypes between healthy human individuals. Study at large: CD4 naive and CD4 memory each took three plates per donor, while CD8 naive took two and CD8 memory one.

This clone was seen once. What it recognizes is unknown. The CDR3 is 19 amino acids. Germline CDR1 SGHAT, CDR2 FQNNGV. With V trimmed by 5 bases and J by 0 bases, 15 bases remained unmatched. Findings and limits, study-wide: Memory subsets had estimated richness that was generally smaller than that of naive subsets.

The protocol was immunoSEQ multiplex PCR, while the TCRdb copy is restricted to in-frame clones and leaves out a portion. Altogether some 580,000 clones are present, around 97% being singletons, with the ten largest covering 0.045% to 0.06%. Source material: naive CD4+ T cells sorted from blood. Subset specified: CD45RA+ positively selected. The V call is TRBV11-2, the J call TRBJ1-4; 7 nucleotides agree with TRBD1. This TCR derives from a woman aged 25 to 39 in good health. This CDR3 is CASSTKRTGRRATNEKLFF. CDR3 DNA: TGTGCCAGCAGCACCAAAAGGACAGGTAGACGGGCAACTAATGAAAAACTGTTTTTT.